This T cell receptor (beta chain) was recovered during a study of tissue T cells after allogeneic stem cell transplantation. General study findings and limits: Shared clones across patients were few; motif clustering revealed tissue-specific shared signatures. The patient cohort was small and clinically heterogeneous, with limited sampling depth. Anatomically similar tissues had similar TCR repertoires within each patient.

Of note for this clone: The antigen is not known. Each gene name is a mouse one. The CDR3 end is not reached by the read, which stops 1 residue before it; the germline J gene fills it in.

Assay: immunoSEQ multiplex PCR; the TCRdb copy retains only in-frame clones and omits some. The sample holds thousands of clones, approximately 64% seen once. This CDR3 spans 16 amino acids. Germline trimming cut 2 bases from V and 1 base from J; bases unmatched to any gene: 4. The V gene's germline CDR1 is NSHNY and CDR2 SYGAGN. This TCR came from a female BALB/c mouse in good health. The strain's MHC type: H2-d. This sequence joins TRBV13-1 and TRBJ2-3, with TRBD2 identical over 10 bases. The sample was blood. CDR3 DNA, as far as it was read: TGTGCCAGCAGTGACTGGGGGGGCGCTGGTGCAGAAACGCTGTAT. This sequence encodes CASSDWGGAGAETLY. The whole CDR3 protein reads CASSDWGGAGAETLYF.